These 5 T cell receptor beta chains were sequenced from one sample in a study of blood T cell repertoires in COVID-19. The method was immunoSEQ multiplex PCR; TCRdb's version includes in-frame clones alone and lacks a portion of them. The sample consists of about 270,000 clones, approximately 89% of them appearing once. Sequences were obtained from peripheral blood. Receptors were obtained from a man aged 35 to 55 with active or convalescent COVID-19.

This clone was counted between two and nine times. The chain recombines TRBV6-6 with TRBJ1-2; maybe TRBD1 (6 bases). V was shortened by 11 bases and J by 3 bases, with 16 bases between the two germline ends. Per the germline V gene, CDR1 is MNHNY and CDR2 is SVGAGI (reference sequence). This CDR3 region has 13 residues. The CDR3 loop reads CACRDTEYYGYTF. The CDR3 DNA follows: TGTGCCTGCCGGGACACCGAATACTATGGCTACACCTTC.

This rearrangement joins TRBV11-2 to TRBJ2-4; 12 positions match TRBD2. Germline V gene sequence: CDR1 SGHAT, CDR2 FQNNGV. The CDR3 runs to 17 residues. Trimming took 5 bases from V and 2 from J; bases not matched to a gene: 7. The CDR3 protein is CASSVTSGRWSKNIQYF. The CDR3 coding sequence is TGTGCCAGCAGCGTTACTAGCGGGAGGTGGTCCAAAAACATTCAGTACTTC.

The chain recombines TRBV7-3 with TRBJ2-7; 7 bases agree with TRBD1. CDR1 is SGHTA and CDR2 is FQGTGA in the germline V gene. The CDR3 consists of 15 residues. With 0 bases clipped from V and 2 bases from J, the junction kept 4 bases outside the gene matches. CDR3 in DNA: TGTGCCAGCAGCTTAACTGGGGGACAGACCTACGAGCAGTACTTC. It translates to CASSLTGGQTYEQYF. The full variable domain, rest sourced from reference TRBV7-3 and TRBJ2-7, is GAGVSQTPSNKVTEKGKYVELRCDPISGHTALYWYRQSLGQGPEFLIYFQGTGAADDSGLPNDRFFAVRPEGSVSTLKIQRTERGDSAVYLCASSLTGGQTYEQYFGPGTRLTVT.

Note on this clone: Its ends do not fully match the called genes, so a read error is possible. This chain joins TRBV14 and TRBJ2-1; 8 bases are shared with TRBD1. The CDR3 covers 13 residues. The V gene's germline CDR1 is SGHDN and CDR2 FVKESK. The CDR3, as DNA: TGTGCCAGCAGCCCGACCGGGACAGGTTCCTCGGTCTTC. Its protein is CASSPTGTGSSVF. Variable domain in full (rest from reference TRBV14 and TRBJ2-1): EAGVTQFPSHSVIEKGQTVTLRCDPISGHDNLYWYRRVMGKEIKFLLHFVKESKQDESGMPNNRFLAERTGGTYSTLKVQPAELEDSGVYFCASSPTGTGSSVFGPGTRLTVL.

The rearrangement uses TRBV6-1 and TRBJ1-3; D is ambiguous. This CDR3 comprises 14 residues. CDR1 is MNHNS and CDR2 is SASEGT in the germline V gene. Trimming took 3 bases from V and 0 from J, leaving 6 bases between them. Here the CDR3 reads CASSDQYSGNTIYF. DNA for the CDR3: TGTGCCAGCAGTGATCAGTACTCTGGAAACACCATATATTTT.